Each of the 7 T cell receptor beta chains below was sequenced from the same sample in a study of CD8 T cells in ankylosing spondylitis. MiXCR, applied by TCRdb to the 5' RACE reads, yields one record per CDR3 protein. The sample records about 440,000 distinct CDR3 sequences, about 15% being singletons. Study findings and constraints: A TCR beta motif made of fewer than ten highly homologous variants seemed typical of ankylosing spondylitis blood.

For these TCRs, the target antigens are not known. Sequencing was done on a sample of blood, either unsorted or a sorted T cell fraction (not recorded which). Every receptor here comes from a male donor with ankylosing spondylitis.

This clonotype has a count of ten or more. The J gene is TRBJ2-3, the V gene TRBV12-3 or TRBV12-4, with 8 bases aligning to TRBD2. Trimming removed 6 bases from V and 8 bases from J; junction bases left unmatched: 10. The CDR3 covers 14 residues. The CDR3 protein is CASRRSGDEGTQYF. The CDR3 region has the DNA TGTGCCAGCAGGCGTAGCGGGGACGAGGGTACGCAGTATTTT.

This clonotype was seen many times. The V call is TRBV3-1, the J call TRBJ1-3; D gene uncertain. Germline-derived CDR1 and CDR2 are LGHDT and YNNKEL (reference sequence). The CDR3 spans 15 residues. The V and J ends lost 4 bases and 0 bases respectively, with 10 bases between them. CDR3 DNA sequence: TGTGCCAGCAGCCGCTCGGGCAGCTCTGGAAACACCATATATTTT. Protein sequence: CASSRSGSSGNTIYF. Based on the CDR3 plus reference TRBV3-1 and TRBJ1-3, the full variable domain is DTAVSQTPKYLVTQMGNDKSIKCEQNLGHDTMYWYKQDSKKFLKIMFSYNNKELIINETVPNRFSPKSPDKAHLNLHINSLELGDSAVYFCASSRSGSSGNTIYFGEGSWLTVV.

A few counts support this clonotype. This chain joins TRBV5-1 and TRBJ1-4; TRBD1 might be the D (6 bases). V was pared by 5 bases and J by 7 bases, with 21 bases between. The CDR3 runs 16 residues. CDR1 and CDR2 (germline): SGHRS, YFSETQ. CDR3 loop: CASRWDGQGRSEKLFF. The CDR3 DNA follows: TGCGCCAGCAGGTGGGACGGGCAGGGGAGGAGTGAAAAACTGTTTTTT.

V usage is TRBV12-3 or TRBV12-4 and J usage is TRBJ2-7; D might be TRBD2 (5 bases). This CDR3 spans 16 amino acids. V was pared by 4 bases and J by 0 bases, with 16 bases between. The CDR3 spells CASSSRTPLSSYEQYF. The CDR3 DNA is TGTGCCAGCAGTTCCCGGACTCCTCTGAGCTCCTACGAGCAGTACTTC.

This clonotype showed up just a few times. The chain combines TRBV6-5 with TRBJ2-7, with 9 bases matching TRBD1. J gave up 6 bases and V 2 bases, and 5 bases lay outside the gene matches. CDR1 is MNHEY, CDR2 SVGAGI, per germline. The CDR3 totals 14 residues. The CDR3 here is CASSYGTGSREQYF. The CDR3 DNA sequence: TGTGCCAGCAGTTACGGGACAGGGAGTCGCGAGCAGTACTTC.

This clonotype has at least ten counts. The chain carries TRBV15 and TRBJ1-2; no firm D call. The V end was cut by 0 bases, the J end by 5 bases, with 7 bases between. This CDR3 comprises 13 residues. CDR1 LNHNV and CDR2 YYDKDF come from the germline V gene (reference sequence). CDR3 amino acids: CATSRDREYGYTF. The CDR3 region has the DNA TGTGCCACCAGCAGAGATAGGGAGTATGGCTACACCTTC.

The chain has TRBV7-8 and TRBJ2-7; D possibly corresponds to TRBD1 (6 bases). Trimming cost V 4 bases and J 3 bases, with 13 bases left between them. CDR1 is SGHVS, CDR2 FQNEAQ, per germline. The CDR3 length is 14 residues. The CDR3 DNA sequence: TGTGCCAGCAGCTCCCAAACACAGGGCTACGAGCAGTACTTC. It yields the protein CASSSQTQGYEQYF.